A single sample is the source of the 20 T cell receptor beta chains below, sequenced in a study of PD-L1 blockade in urothelial cancer. Specified time point: pretreatment peripheral blood. The method was immunoSEQ multiplex PCR; TCRdb's version includes in-frame clones alone and lacks a portion of them. The sample consists of roughly 95,000 clones, roughly 84% of them appearing once. Specimen: PBMCs, collected around atezolizumab (anti-PD-L1) treatment. These receptors were collected from a man between 60 and 70 years old with urothelial cancer.

The rearrangement uses TRBV5-1 and TRBJ1-6, with 8 nucleotides matching TRBD1. The CDR3 extends over 15 amino acids. J was trimmed by 7 bases and V by 1 base; bases with no gene match: 4. Germline V gene sequence: CDR1 SGHRS, CDR2 YFSETQ. CDR3 sequence reads: CASSLRQGSNSPLHF. In DNA form, the CDR3 reads TGCGCCAGCAGCTTGCGACAGGGGTCGAATTCACCCCTCCACTTT.

CDR3 sequence: CASSQDLRASYNSPLHF. The CDR3, as DNA: TGTGCCAGCAGCCAAGATCTCAGAGCGTCATATAATTCACCCCTCCACTTT. The chain carries TRBV4-2 and TRBJ1-6; D call uncertain. Looked up from germline, CDR1 is LGHNA and CDR2 is YNFKEQ. The V gene lost 0 bases and the J gene lost 4 bases, with 13 bases spanning the gap. This CDR3 comprises 17 residues.

V and J are TRBV6-1 and TRBJ1-3, with D hard to call. Germline CDR1 reads MNHNS; CDR2 reads SASEGT. The CDR3 loop spans 15 amino acids. The ends were cut back, 7 bases at V and 0 bases at J, with 13 bases in the middle. CDR3 DNA sequence: TGTGCCAGCATCCGAGGTAGTTCCTCTGGAAACACCATATATTTT. The encoded protein is CASIRGSSSGNTIYF.

In this sample, this clone turned up a few times. The chain combines TRBV2 with TRBJ2-1; TRBD1 is a possible D gene (5 bases). Deletions cut 6 bases from V and 5 bases from J, with 17 bases between. The CDR3 has 15 residues. Germline values: CDR1 SNHLY, CDR2 FYNNEI. CDR3 loop: CASSKGFNGDNEQFF. Written as DNA, the CDR3 is TGTGCCAGCAGCAAGGGGTTCAACGGAGACAATGAGCAGTTCTTC.

J is TRBJ2-1 and V is TRBV11-3; D not resolved. Germline lookup yields CDR1 SGHNT and CDR2 YENEEA. This CDR3 region has 12 residues. Trimming took 7 bases from V and 5 from J, leaving 9 bases between them. The DNA of the CDR3 is TGTGCCAGCAAACTGTCCGACAATGAGCAGTTCTTC. Residues: CASKLSDNEQFF.

The chain recombines TRBV6-5 with TRBJ2-1, with D perhaps TRBD2 (5 bases). Germline lookup yields CDR1 MNHEY and CDR2 SVGAGI. V lost 4 bases to trimming and J lost 6 bases, with 19 bases between them. The CDR3 is 16 residues long. The CDR3 DNA sequence: TGTGCCAGCAGTTCCATCGGCGGGTCTAAGGGCAATGAGCAGTTCTTC. Translating it yields CASSSIGGSKGNEQFF.

The rearrangement joins TRBV4-3 to TRBJ1-1; the D is unclear. Trimming left V 1 base short and J 0 bases short, with 12 bases between. The germline gives CDR1 LGHNA, CDR2 YSLEER. CDR3 size: 16 residues. CDR3 bases: TGCGCCAGCAGCCAAGCCCTCGTGGGCGTGAACACTGAAGCTTTCTTT. It encodes CASSQALVGVNTEAFF.

The chain links TRBV19 to TRBJ2-7, with D possibly being TRBD1 (5 bases). Between the trimmed V and J ends, which lost 5 bases and 2 bases, there was a span of 13 bases. CDR3 length: 14 amino acids. Germline CDR1 and CDR2: LNHDA and SQIVND (reference sequence). CDR3 region: CASSPRGHTYEQYF. In nucleotides, the CDR3 is TGTGCCAGTAGTCCCCGCGGACATACCTACGAGCAGTACTTC.

The V gene is TRBV5-1, the J gene TRBJ2-3; D possibly corresponds to TRBD2 (6 bases). Trimming removed 6 bases from V and 1 base from J, with 9 bases in between. The CDR3 has 13 amino acids. Germline-derived CDR1 and CDR2 are SGHRS and YFSETQ. CDR3 nucleotides: TGCGCCAGCAAGCCGGGGGGCACAGATACGCAGTATTTT. Translation gives CASKPGGTDTQYF.

The V gene is TRBV11-3, the J gene TRBJ1-1; no clear D. The CDR3 covers 11 residues. Trimming stripped 2 bases from V and 11 bases from J, with 9 bases between. Germline V lookup: CDR1 SGHNT, CDR2 YENEEA. The CDR3 region is CASSLREAAFF. The CDR3 DNA reads as TGTGCCAGCAGCTTAAGGGAGGCGGCTTTCTTT.

The chain couples TRBV4-2 to TRBJ2-7, with D perhaps TRBD1 (6 bases). Germline V gives CDR1 LGHNA, CDR2 YNFKEQ. The V and J ends lost 5 bases and 3 bases respectively, with 14 bases between them. This CDR3 region has 14 residues. This CDR3 reads CASSMGLGGYEQYF. CDR3 bases: TGTGCCAGCAGCATGGGGTTAGGGGGCTACGAGCAGTACTTC.

This chain joins TRBV6-6 and TRBJ1-3; 9 bases align to TRBD1. Germline-derived CDR1 and CDR2 are MNHNY and SVGAGI (reference sequence). The CDR3 spans 15 residues. Trimming took 10 bases from V and 1 from J; bases not matched to a gene: 8. CDR3 nucleotides: TGTGCCACCGGACCGGGACAGGGATCTGGAAACACCATATATTTT. It encodes CATGPGQGSGNTIYF.

The V gene is TRBV18, the J gene TRBJ2-7; 9 positions agree with TRBD1. CDR3 length equals 14 residues. The germline gives CDR1 KGHSH, CDR2 LQKENI. V trimming: 4 bases; J trimming: 1 base; junction bases outside the gene matches: 2. The CDR3 protein is CASSLGQGSYEQYF. In DNA, the CDR3 is TGTGCCAGCTCACTCGGACAGGGGTCCTACGAGCAGTACTTC. Combining the CDR3 with reference TRBV18 and TRBJ2-7 gives the whole variable domain NAGVMQNPRHLVRRRGQEARLRCSPMKGHSHVYWYRQLPEEGLKFMVYLQKENIIDESGMPKERFSAEFPKEGPSILRIQQVVRGDSAAYFCASSLGQGSYEQYFGPGTRLTVT.

This chain joins TRBV28 and TRBJ1-4, with a tentative D call TRBD1 (6 bases). V shed 4 bases and J shed 0 bases, with 15 bases lying between them. The CDR3 loop spans 17 amino acids. Germline V lookup: CDR1 MDHEN, CDR2 SYDVKM. The CDR3 region has the DNA TGTGCCAGCAGTTCCAGGGGTCCAAGAACAACTAATGAAAAACTGTTTTTT. Residues: CASSSRGPRTTNEKLFF.

The chain carries TRBV2 and TRBJ2-4; 10 nucleotides match TRBD1. CDR3 length equals 11 residues. Per germline, CDR1 SNHLY and CDR2 FYNNEI. J lost 15 bases, V lost 1 base, and 0 bases had no gene match. Here the CDR3 DNA reads TGTGCCAGCAGTGAAGGGGACAGGGGGTACTTC. It is translated as CASSEGDRGYF.

The table lists this clone with a count of one. This rearrangement joins TRBV5-6 to TRBJ2-1; 10 bases fit TRBD2. The V gene end was trimmed by 1 base and the J gene end by 8 bases; junction bases not matched to a gene: 6. This CDR3 comprises 15 residues. The germline V gene encodes CDR1 SGHDT and CDR2 YYEEEE. The CDR3 reads CASSLYLAGVDEQFF. The CDR3 DNA is TGTGCCAGCAGCTTGTATCTAGCGGGAGTGGATGAGCAGTTCTTC. Complete variable domain (other parts from reference TRBV5-6 and TRBJ2-1): DAGVTQSPTHLIKTRGQQVTLRCSPKSGHDTVSWYQQALGQGPQFIFQYYEEEERQRGNFPDRFSGHQFPNYSSELNVNALLLGDSALYLCASSLYLAGVDEQFFGPGTRLTVL.

This chain uses TRBV19 with TRBJ1-1, with 9 bases aligning to TRBD1. Germline V gene data show CDR1 as LNHDA and CDR2 as SQIVND (reference sequence). V dropped 4 bases and J dropped 4; count of bases not matched to a gene: 7. The CDR3 covers 15 residues. The CDR3 here is CASSTHPTGGTEAFF. In DNA form, the CDR3 reads TGTGCCAGTAGTACCCACCCGACAGGGGGCACTGAAGCTTTCTTT.

The chain employs TRBV7-2 and TRBJ2-5, with D possibly TRBD2 on 7 matching bases. The germline gives CDR1 SGHTA, CDR2 FQGNSA. The CDR3 is 14 amino acids. The V and J ends lost 7 bases and 5 bases respectively, with 17 bases between them. The DNA of the CDR3 is TGTGCCAGCACCCTGACGGGGGGCCGGGAGACCCAGTACTTC. Translated, it gives CASTLTGGRETQYF.

J is TRBJ2-4 and V is TRBV5-1; 10 nucleotides line up with TRBD1. Germline V gene data show CDR1 as SGHRS and CDR2 as YFSETQ. This CDR3 spans 18 amino acids. With 2 bases clipped from V and 8 bases from J, the junction kept 16 bases outside the gene matches. The CDR3 sequence is CASSFAPGQGLNGDIQYF. The CDR3 DNA reads TGCGCCAGCAGCTTCGCCCCGGGACAGGGGCTAAATGGGGACATTCAGTACTTC.

V is TRBV5-1 and J is TRBJ2-7; 7 bases fit TRBD2. Germline V CDR1 and CDR2: SGHRS, YFSETQ. The ends lost 1 base at V and 2 bases at J; junction bases unmatched: 12. CDR3 length equals 17 residues. The CDR3 DNA is TGCGCCAGCAGCTTGCGGGATGGGAGGGTGAGGACCTACGAGCAGTACTTC. Encoded protein: CASSLRDGRVRTYEQYF.